This TCR beta chain was identified in a study of CD8+CD57+ T cells in acquired aplastic anemia. Study in general: Yields of DNA that came from sorted CD4+ and CD8+ cells averaged approximately 3.2 ug. Findings of the study overall: The number of CD8+ CDR3 sequences shared by patients and controls was twenty-nine.

The ends were cut back, 2 bases at V and 5 bases at J, with 16 bases in the middle. CDR3 length equals 16 residues. Germline CDR1 and CDR2: SGHNT and YENEEA. The template used for profiling TCR beta VDJ and CDR3 was genomic DNA. TCRdb reprocessed the reads with MiXCR, giving one entry per CDR3 protein. The data hold a few hundred thousand distinct CDR3 sequences, with 65% to 90% observed a single time. As to this clonotype: Its specificity is unknown.

Flow cytometry had shown expanded CD8+CD57+ cells in the patients chosen for sequencing. The genes are TRBV11-3 and TRBJ2-1; D possibly matches TRBD1 or TRBD2 (5 bases each). The sequenced sample consisted of sorted CD4+, CD8+, or CD8+CD57+ T cells (not recorded which) from PBMCs. The clonotype originates from a human donor with aplastic anemia. CDR3 in DNA: TGTGCCAGCAGCTTATTAAGGGGAGAGGGAAACAATGAGCAGTTCTTC. Translating gives CASSLLRGEGNNEQFF.